Below are 32 T cell receptor beta chains sequenced from a single sample in a study of blood T cell repertoires in COVID-19. TCRdb's table, derived via immunoSEQ multiplex PCR, lists solely in-frame clones and lacks some. The profile covers about 280,000 clones, with around 89% appearing a single time and 4.6% taken by the ten largest. Material: peripheral blood. The receptors were gathered from a man aged 40-55 years with acute or convalescent COVID-19.

This clone was observed a handful of times. The V and J genes are TRBV7-3 and TRBJ2-6; perhaps TRBD2 as D (5 bases). This CDR3 is built from 18 residues. The V and J ends lost 5 bases and 0 bases respectively, with 17 bases between them. The germline V gene encodes CDR1 SGHTA and CDR2 FQGTGA. The CDR3 region is CASSLTAATSSGANVLTF. For the CDR3, the DNA is TGTGCCAGCAGCCTTACAGCGGCAACCAGCTCTGGGGCCAACGTCCTGACTTTC.

This clone was observed a handful of times. The chain employs TRBV3-1 (or the pseudogene TRBV3-2) and TRBJ1-3; D remains unclear. Trimming cost V 1 base and J 2 bases, with 9 bases left between them. From germline, CDR1 is LGHDT and CDR2 YNNKEL (reference sequence). This CDR3 spans 15 amino acids. CDR3 coding DNA: TGTGCCAGCAGCCAAGTCGGTAGTGCTGGAAACACCATATATTTT. It yields the protein CASSQVGSAGNTIYF.

The CDR3 here is CASSDSDREGAFF. For the CDR3, the DNA is TGTGCCAGCAGTGATTCGGACAGGGAGGGAGCTTTCTTT. This chain connects TRBV25-1 to TRBJ1-1; TRBD1 agrees at 8 bases. The germline V gene encodes CDR1 MGHDK and CDR2 SYGVNS. Trimming took 3 bases from V and 10 from J; bases not matched to a gene: 7. The CDR3 has 13 residues.

The CDR3 sequence is CACLEGAHQPQHF. In nucleotides, the CDR3 is TGTGCCTGTTTAGAGGGAGCCCATCAGCCCCAGCATTTT. The rearrangement joins TRBV28 to TRBJ1-5; no firm D call. Germline CDR1 reads MDHEN; CDR2 reads SYDVKM. V lost 11 bases and J lost 5, with 16 bases in between. This CDR3 comprises 13 residues.

J is TRBJ2-2 and V is TRBV24-1; tentatively, D is TRBD2 (7 bases). The V and J ends lost 3 bases and 3 bases respectively, with 13 bases between them. The CDR3 extends over 16 amino acids. The V gene's germline CDR1 is KGHDR and CDR2 SFDVKD. DNA of the CDR3: TGTGCCACCAGTGATCACACGGGGGGCGACACCGGGGAGCTGTTTTTT. It yields the protein CATSDHTGGDTGELFF.

The chain carries TRBV19 and TRBJ1-6; 11 positions agree with TRBD1. The CDR3 loop spans 18 amino acids. The V and J ends lost 7 bases and 0 bases, in that order; junction bases with no gene match: 8. Germline CDR1 LNHDA, CDR2 SQIVND (reference sequence). The CDR3 region has the DNA TGTGCCAGTACCAGGACAGGGGGCCTTAGCTCCTATAATTCACCCCTCCACTTT. Encoded protein: CASTRTGGLSSYNSPLHF. Full variable domain (remainder filled in from reference TRBV19 and TRBJ1-6): DGGITQSPKYLFRKEGQNVTLSCEQNLNHDAMYWYRQDPGQGLRLIYYSQIVNDFQKGDIAEGYSVSREKKESFPLTVTSAQKNPTAFYLCASTRTGGLSSYNSPLHFGNGTRLTVT.

The chain combines TRBV4-1 with TRBJ2-7, with 9 nucleotides matching TRBD2. V trimming: 4 bases; J trimming: 7 bases; junction bases outside the gene matches: 20. CDR1 is MGHRA, CDR2 YSYEKL, per germline. This CDR3 has 18 residues. The CDR3: CASSLFLPLTSGPVEQYF. DNA of the CDR3: TGCGCCAGCAGCCTCTTTCTACCTCTGACTAGCGGTCCTGTAGAGCAGTACTTC.

The rearrangement uses TRBV6-5 and TRBJ1-6; 8 positions agree with TRBD1. Germline CDR1 is MNHEY and CDR2 is SVGAGI. V was clipped by 8 bases and J by 7 bases; unmatched bases: 7. The CDR3 is made up of 14 amino acids. For the CDR3, the DNA is TGTGCCAGCGCGATCCGGGACAGGAATTCACCCCTCCACTTT. It is translated as CASAIRDRNSPLHF.

V is TRBV5-6 and J is TRBJ1-2; 8 nucleotides agree with TRBD1. Looked up from germline, CDR1 is SGHDT and CDR2 is YYEEEE. V lost 6 bases and J lost 8; bases outside the gene matches: 9. This CDR3 comprises 13 residues. The CDR3 nucleotides read TGTGCCAGCACCCTCGGACAGGGCCTCGGCTACACCTTC. Translation gives CASTLGQGLGYTF.

This chain uses TRBV6-6 with TRBJ1-1; D is uncertain. The CDR3 has 13 amino acids. Germline V gene sequence: CDR1 MNHNY, CDR2 SVGAGI (reference sequence). V lost 2 bases and J lost 1, with 5 bases in between. CDR3 nucleotide sequence: TGTGCCAGCAGTTACACATGGAACACTGAAGCTTTCTTT. The encoded protein is CASSYTWNTEAFF.

The genes are TRBV6-5 and TRBJ1-1; D perhaps matches TRBD1 (5 bases). This CDR3 region has 13 residues. CDR1 is MNHEY, CDR2 SVGAGI, per germline. The V gene lost 6 bases and the J gene lost 5 bases, with 13 bases spanning the gap. The CDR3, as DNA: TGTGCCAGCAGCCCCCAGGGTCGAACTGAAGCTTTCTTT. Residues: CASSPQGRTEAFF.

The chain carries TRBV10-3 and TRBJ1-4; 8 bases are shared with TRBD1. The CDR3 is 14 residues long. The ends lost 2 bases at V and 6 bases at J; junction bases unmatched: 2. Germline values: CDR1 ENHRY, CDR2 SYGVKD. CDR3 loop: CAISEVTGDEKLFF. DNA of the CDR3: TGTGCCATCAGTGAGGTGACAGGGGATGAAAAACTGTTTTTT.

The gene calls are TRBV14 and TRBJ2-3; 8 bases map to TRBD2. The CDR3 has 16 amino acids. The ends lost 0 bases at V and 0 bases at J; junction bases unmatched: 2. Germline-derived CDR1 and CDR2 are SGHDN and FVKESK. DNA for the CDR3: TGTGCCAGCAGCCAAGAAGCGGGGGCTAGCACAGATACGCAGTATTTT. Protein product: CASSQEAGASTDTQYF.

This chain joins TRBV11-3 and TRBJ2-2; 10 bases align to TRBD1. V lost 5 bases and J lost 3; bases outside the gene matches: 3. Looked up from germline, CDR1 is SGHNT and CDR2 is YENEEA. This CDR3 is built from 15 residues. CDR3 sequence (DNA): TGTGCCAGCAGCCCGGGACAGGGGTACACCGGGGAGCTGTTTTTT. Protein sequence: CASSPGQGYTGELFF.

The V and J genes are TRBV24-1 and TRBJ2-2; no firm D call. The V end was cut by 4 bases, the J end by 6 bases, with 11 bases between. The CDR3 length is 14 residues. From germline, CDR1 is KGHDR and CDR2 SFDVKD. CDR3 DNA sequence: TGTGCCACCAGTGACCCGACACAACCCGGGGAGCTGTTTTTT. Protein sequence: CATSDPTQPGELFF.

The rearrangement links TRBV5-8 to TRBJ2-1; TRBD2 matches 7 bases. Germline CDR1 SGHTS, CDR2 YDEGEE. The CDR3 has 15 amino acids. V was pared by 3 bases and J by 6 bases, with 9 bases of the junction left unmatched. CDR3 sequence (DNA): TGTGCCAGCAGCTCTGGGAGGGTAAAGGGCAATGAGCAGTTCTTC. As protein: CASSSGRVKGNEQFF.

The CDR3 loop is CATSRGQAVDSGYTF. CDR3 nucleotide sequence: TGTGCCACCAGCAGGGGACAGGCGGTCGATAGTGGCTACACCTTC. The V and J genes are TRBV15 and TRBJ1-2; TRBD1 aligns across 8 bases. The CDR3 runs to 15 residues. V gave up 3 bases and J gave up 7 bases; unmatched junction bases: 10. Germline lookup yields CDR1 LNHNV and CDR2 YYDKDF (reference sequence).

V is TRBV12-5 and J is TRBJ2-7; no reliable D call. Germline-derived CDR1 and CDR2 are LGHNT and FRNRAP. The CDR3 has 15 residues. V shed 6 bases and J shed 2 bases, with 17 bases lying between them. This CDR3 reads CASGLDRTSAYEQYF. For the CDR3, the DNA is TGTGCTAGTGGCCTAGACCGTACCTCCGCCTACGAGCAGTACTTC.

This sequence joins TRBV15 and TRBJ1-1; 8 nucleotides align to TRBD1. This CDR3 region has 14 residues. CDR1 is LNHNV, CDR2 YYDKDF, per germline (reference sequence). Germline trimming cut 3 bases from V and 8 bases from J; bases unmatched to any gene: 8. As DNA, the CDR3 is TGTGCCACCAGCAGCTTGACAGGGGCCGGGGAAGCTTTCTTT. Amino acids: CATSSLTGAGEAFF.

The rearrangement uses TRBV7-2 and TRBJ2-2, with TRBD1 as a possible D gene (6 bases). Trimming stripped 5 bases from V and 1 base from J, with 20 bases between. Germline CDR1 reads SGHTA; CDR2 reads FQGNSA. The CDR3 loop spans 18 amino acids. The DNA for the CDR3 is TGTGCCAGCAGCCTAGGGGATTACAGGGCAAAGAACACCGGGGAGCTGTTTTTT. It yields the protein CASSLGDYRAKNTGELFF.

The V gene is TRBV7-8, the J gene TRBJ1-5; tentative D call: TRBD1 (5 bases). CDR1 SGHVS and CDR2 FQNEAQ come from the germline V gene. The CDR3 has 16 residues. V gave up 1 base and J gave up 4 bases, with 14 bases separating them. CDR3 protein: CASSLDSGGGNQPQHF. The CDR3 DNA reads as TGTGCCAGCAGCTTAGATTCTGGGGGGGGGAATCAGCCCCAGCATTTT.

This chain links TRBV5-6 with TRBJ2-7; possible D gene TRBD2, 5 bases. The CDR3 length is 14 residues. Trimming took off 3 bases at V and 1 base at J, with 11 bases between the two ends. Germline lookup yields CDR1 SGHDT and CDR2 YYEEEE. CDR3 protein: CASSSPSGSYEQYF. CDR3 DNA sequence: TGTGCCAGCAGCTCTCCGTCGGGGTCCTACGAGCAGTACTTC.

The chain combines TRBV7-9 with TRBJ1-4; possibly TRBD1 for D (6 bases). CDR1 and CDR2 from the germline V gene are SEHNR and FQNEAQ (reference sequence). The CDR3 consists of 14 residues. Between the trimmed V and J ends, which lost 2 bases and 8 bases, there was a span of 12 bases. The CDR3 sequence: CASSLFRGGEKLFF. DNA of the CDR3: TGTGCCAGCAGCTTATTCAGGGGCGGCGAAAAACTGTTTTTT.

The table lists this clone with a count of one. The chain recombines TRBV19 with TRBJ2-7; 7 bases match TRBD2. Germline CDR1 is LNHDA and CDR2 is SQIVND (reference sequence). This CDR3 is built from 16 residues. The trim removed 8 bases at V and 2 bases at J, leaving 15 bases unmatched. The CDR3 here is CASRLRSGEYAYEQYF. The CDR3 nucleotides are TGTGCCAGTCGCTTAAGAAGCGGGGAGTATGCCTACGAGCAGTACTTC.

This clone was counted only a few times. This chain connects TRBV4-2 to TRBJ1-1; D not certain. The CDR3 runs 13 residues. Germline loops: CDR1 LGHNA, CDR2 YNFKEQ. Trimming stripped 4 bases from V and 8 bases from J, with 14 bases between. The CDR3 loop reads CASSPGEADEAFF. CDR3 DNA: TGTGCCAGCAGCCCTGGTGAGGCAGACGAAGCTTTCTTT.

This sequence joins TRBV9 and TRBJ2-5; 8 nucleotides align to TRBD2. The CDR3 consists of 16 residues. Germline V gives CDR1 SGDLS, CDR2 YYNGEE. V shed 0 bases and J 1 base; nucleotides not matched to a gene: 5. CDR3 nucleotides: TGTGCCAGCAGCGTAGATCCCGGGGGGGTCCAAGAGACCCAGTACTTC. Its translation is CASSVDPGGVQETQYF.

This clone has just one count. The chain is built from TRBV9 and TRBJ2-3; 7 bases are shared with TRBD2. The CDR3 length is 16 residues. After removal of 0 bases from V and 0 bases from J, the junction contained 4 bases not matched to a gene. Germline V gives CDR1 SGDLS, CDR2 YYNGEE. The CDR3 protein is CASSVGRAGSTDTQYF. Here the CDR3 DNA reads TGTGCCAGCAGCGTAGGTCGAGCGGGAAGCACAGATACGCAGTATTTT.

This sequence joins TRBV6-5 and TRBJ2-7, with a tentative D call TRBD2 (6 bases). CDR3 length: 12 amino acids. Germline V gives CDR1 MNHEY, CDR2 SVGAGI. V shed 11 bases and J shed 6 bases, with 17 bases lying between them. DNA of the CDR3: TGTGCCCGAAGCCGTGGAGGGACCGAGCAGTACTTC. It translates to CARSRGGTEQYF.

The gene calls are TRBV12-3 or TRBV12-4 and TRBJ1-5; 8 nucleotides agree with TRBD1. The CDR3 spans 13 residues. V shed 6 bases and J 7 bases; nucleotides not matched to a gene: 5. DNA of the CDR3: TGTGCCAGCAGCAGGGGGCCGGGACAGCCCCAGCATTTT. This codes for CASSRGPGQPQHF.

The rearrangement uses TRBV5-5 and TRBJ1-2; maybe TRBD1 (5 bases). CDR3 length: 13 amino acids. Germline CDR1 SGHKS, CDR2 YYEKEE (reference sequence). The V gene lost 4 bases and the J gene lost 2 bases, with 9 bases spanning the gap. CDR3 sequence: CASSLRQNYGYTF. The CDR3 DNA reads TGTGCCAGCAGCCTTAGACAGAACTATGGCTACACCTTC.

V gene TRBV10-3 combines with J gene TRBJ1-2; possibly TRBD1 for D (6 bases). Germline V gives CDR1 ENHRY, CDR2 SYGVKD. The CDR3 spans 13 residues. V lost 6 bases, J lost 7 bases, and 15 bases lay in between. The CDR3 region has the DNA TGTGCCATCAGGGAGGCAGGGGAGAGTGGCTACACCTTC. Protein: CAIREAGESGYTF.

Concerning this clone itself: Additional DNA sequences in this sample encode the identical CDR3. V usage is TRBV30 and J usage is TRBJ1-1; no reliable D call. V lost 3 bases to trimming and J lost 0 bases, with 8 bases between them. Germline CDR1 and CDR2: GTSNPN and SVGIG (reference sequence). CDR3 size: 13 residues. Written as DNA, the CDR3 is TGTGCCTGGAGCCGGGGTTTGAACACTGAAGCTTTCTTT. Its protein is CAWSRGLNTEAFF.